A selection of T cell receptor beta chains follows, all from one sample in a study of cytomegalovirus exposure and HLA in healthy donors. TCRdb's table, derived via immunoSEQ multiplex PCR, lists solely in-frame clones and lacks some. The table lists more than 60,000 clones, 96% of them singletons. Specimen: PBMCs. Receptors originate from a young woman in good health and CMV-seropositive. Both conserved end residues are part of each CDR3. Each record gives: V gene, J gene, D gene, clone size, CDR3 DNA, CDR3 protein. D genes are given only for firm matches. Rows give clone size only sometimes, using once, few, many, or a class for an expanded clone.

>TRBV7-6|TRBJ1-2|-|-
TGTGCCAGCAGCTCCACAGGCCTCAACTATGGCTACACCTTC
CASSSTGLNYGYTF
>TRBV11-3|TRBJ2-1|TRBD2|-
TGTGCCAGCAGCTCTCTAGCGGGACTTGAGTACTATGAGCAGTTCTTC
CASSSLAGLEYYEQFF
>TRBV5-5|TRBJ2-7|TRBD2|-
TGTGCCAGCAGCGAGGGACTAGCGGGAGGGGAAGGGTACGAGCAGTACTTC
CASSEGLAGGEGYEQYF
>TRBV6-6|TRBJ2-7|TRBD2|-
TGTGCCAGCAGCCCCGGACTAGCGGGCTCCTACGAGCAGTACTTC
CASSPGLAGSYEQYF
>TRBV11-2|TRBJ2-1|TRBD2|-
TGTGCCAGCAGCTTAAGGGCTAGCGGGAGGACCTACAATGAGCAGTTCTTC
CASSLRASGRTYNEQFF
>TRBV5-4|TRBJ2-2|-|-
TGTGCCAGCAGCCCCCGGGGGAACACCGGGGAGCTGTTTTTT
CASSPRGNTGELFF
>TRBV27|TRBJ2-3|-|-
TGTGCCAGCAGTTCTAACACAGATACGCAGTATTTT
CASSSNTDTQYF
>TRBV7-3|TRBJ2-1|TRBD1|-
TGTGCCAGCAGCTTAGACAGGGGTAATGAGCAGTTCTTC
CASSLDRGNEQFF
>TRBV6-6|TRBJ1-2|TRBD1|-
TGTGCCAGCAGTACCCGACAGGGGGAGACGTATGGCTACACCTTC
CASSTRQGETYGYTF
>TRBV19|TRBJ2-7|TRBD2|-
TGTGCCAGTAGCAGACTAGCGGGAGGGGCCTACGAGCAGTACTTC
CASSRLAGGAYEQYF
>TRBV7-3|TRBJ2-7|TRBD2|-
TGTGCCAGCAGCTCACTAGCGGGCCCCTACGAGCAGTACTTC
CASSSLAGPYEQYF
>TRBV19|TRBJ1-5|TRBD1|-
TGTGCCAGTAGTGTGGACAGGGGCAGGCAGCCCCAGCATTTT
CASSVDRGRQPQHF
>TRBV11-3|TRBJ2-7|-|once
TGTGCCAGCAGCTTAGATCGGGAACAGAGAGTCTACGAGCAGTACTTC
CASSLDREQRVYEQYF
>TRBV14|TRBJ1-2|TRBD1|-
TGTGCCAGCAGCCAGGGACAGGGTGGCGGCTACACCTTC
CASSQGQGGGYTF
>TRBV18|TRBJ2-3|-|-
TGTGCCAGCTCACCAGGGGTAGGGGGAGATACGCAGTATTTT
CASSPGVGGDTQYF
>TRBV12-5|TRBJ2-1|TRBD1|-
TGTGCTAGTGGCCCCTGGACAGGGGATAGCGGTGAGCAGTTCTTC
CASGPWTGDSGEQFF
>TRBV5-5|TRBJ2-7|-|-
TGTGCCAGCAGCTTGCCGAGGGCCTACGAGCAGTACTTC
CASSLPRAYEQYF
>TRBV5-1|TRBJ2-3|TRBD2|-
TGCGCCAGCAGCCCAACCGGGACTAGCGGGATCAATACGCAGTATTTT
CASSPTGTSGINTQYF
>TRBV25-1|TRBJ2-1|-|-
TGTGCCAGCAGTGAAACAGGGACCTCCTACAATGAGCAGTTCTTC
CASSETGTSYNEQFF
>TRBV4-1|TRBJ2-4|TRBD1|-
TGCGCCAGCAGCCACTTCCGGGACAGGGAGGCCAAAAACATTCAGTACTTC
CASSHFRDREAKNIQYF
>TRBV27|TRBJ1-5|-|-
TGTGCCAGCAGTTTAAGCGGGGGGCTCAATCAGCCCCAGCATTTT
CASSLSGGLNQPQHF
>TRBV7-9|TRBJ2-1|-|-
TGTGCCAGCAGCTCCTCTGGGCTTCTGGATTACAATGAGCAGTTCTTC
CASSSSGLLDYNEQFF
>TRBV28|TRBJ2-1|TRBD1|once
TGTGCCAGCAGCCCGCGGGACAGGCCCTACAATGAGCAGTTCTTC
CASSPRDRPYNEQFF
>TRBV11-2|TRBJ2-1|TRBD2|-
TGTGCCAGCAGCTTCGGGACTAGCGGGGGAACCTACAATGAGCAGTTCTTC
CASSFGTSGGTYNEQFF
>TRBV6-5|TRBJ2-7|-|-
TGTGCCAGCAGCCCCCAGAATAGCGGCCTCTACGAGCAGTACTTC
CASSPQNSGLYEQYF
>TRBV29-1|TRBJ2-1|TRBD2|-
TGCAGCGTCCCACCGGGAGGGCTAAGCTCCTACAATGAGCAGTTCTTC
CSVPPGGLSSYNEQFF
>TRBV5-4|TRBJ2-3|-|-
TGTGCCAGCAGCTCGCCTGGACAGAAGGTAGATACGCAGTATTTT
CASSSPGQKVDTQYF
>TRBV7-3|TRBJ1-5|-|few
TGTGCCAGCAGCTTAGGTCAGGGACAGCCCCAGCATTTT
CASSLGQGQPQHF
>TRBV6-1|TRBJ1-5|-|-
TGTGCCAGCAGTGAAGAGAGGGCCCCTTGGCTAAGTCAGCCCCAGCATTTT
CASSEERAPWLSQPQHF
>TRBV6-6|TRBJ2-4|-|-
TGTGCCAGCAGTTACTCGTACAGGGGAGGCGACATTCAGTACTTC
CASSYSYRGGDIQYF
>TRBV7-2|TRBJ2-5|TRBD1|-
TGTGCCAGCAGCGATGGGACAGGGTGGTTAGAGACCCAGTACTTC
CASSDGTGWLETQYF
>TRBV18|TRBJ2-7|-|-
TGTGCCAGCTCACCTCTTCCGGGACACGCGATTCAAGAGCAGTACTTC
CASSPLPGHAIQEQYF
>TRBV19|TRBJ1-5|-|-
TGTGCCAGTAGTATTCTAGGTCAGCCCCAGCATTTT
CASSILGQPQHF
>TRBV19|TRBJ2-7|TRBD1|-
TGTGCCAGTAGTCCCGACAGGGGGGACTCCTACGAGCAGTACTTC
CASSPDRGDSYEQYF
>TRBV10-3|TRBJ2-1|-|-
TGTGCCATCAGTGAGTCAAGTTGGGAGGAGCAGTTCTTC
CAISESSWEEQFF
>TRBV7-3|TRBJ2-1|-|-
TGTGCCAGCAGCTTAGGCGGGAAGGGCTACAATGAGCAGTTCTTC
CASSLGGKGYNEQFF
>TRBV4-3|TRBJ1-5|-|-
TGCGCCAGCAGCCTGGGACATCGGGGCAATCAGCCCCAGCATTTT
CASSLGHRGNQPQHF
>TRBV28|TRBJ2-3|TRBD2|-
TGTGCCAGCAGTTTACTCCCTAGCGGGAGGGCCCCTGGTACGCAGTATTTT
CASSLLPSGRAPGTQYF
>TRBV9|TRBJ2-7|TRBD1|once
TGTGCCAGCAGCGAGGGGTGGGGACAGGGGACCTACGAGCAGTACTTC
CASSEGWGQGTYEQYF